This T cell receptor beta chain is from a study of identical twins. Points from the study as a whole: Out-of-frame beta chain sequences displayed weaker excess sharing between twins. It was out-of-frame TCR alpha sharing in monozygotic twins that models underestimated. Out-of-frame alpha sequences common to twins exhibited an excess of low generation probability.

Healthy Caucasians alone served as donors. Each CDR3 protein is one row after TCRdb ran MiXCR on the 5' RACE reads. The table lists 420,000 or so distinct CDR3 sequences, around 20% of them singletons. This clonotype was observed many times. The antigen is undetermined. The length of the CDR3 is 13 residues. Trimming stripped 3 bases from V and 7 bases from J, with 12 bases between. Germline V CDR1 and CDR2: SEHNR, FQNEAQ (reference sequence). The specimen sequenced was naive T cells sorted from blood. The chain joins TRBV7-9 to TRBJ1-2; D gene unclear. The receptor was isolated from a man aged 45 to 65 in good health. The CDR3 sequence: CASSFPAPSGYTF. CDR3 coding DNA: TGTGCCAGCAGCTTCCCCGCTCCCAGTGGCTACACCTTC. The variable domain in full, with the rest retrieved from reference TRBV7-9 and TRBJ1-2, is DTGVSQNPRHKITKRGQNVTFRCDPISEHNRLYWYRQTLGQGPEFLTYFQNEAQLEKSRLLSDRFSAERPKGSFSTLEIQRTEQGDSAMYLCASSFPAPSGYTFGSGTRLTVV.